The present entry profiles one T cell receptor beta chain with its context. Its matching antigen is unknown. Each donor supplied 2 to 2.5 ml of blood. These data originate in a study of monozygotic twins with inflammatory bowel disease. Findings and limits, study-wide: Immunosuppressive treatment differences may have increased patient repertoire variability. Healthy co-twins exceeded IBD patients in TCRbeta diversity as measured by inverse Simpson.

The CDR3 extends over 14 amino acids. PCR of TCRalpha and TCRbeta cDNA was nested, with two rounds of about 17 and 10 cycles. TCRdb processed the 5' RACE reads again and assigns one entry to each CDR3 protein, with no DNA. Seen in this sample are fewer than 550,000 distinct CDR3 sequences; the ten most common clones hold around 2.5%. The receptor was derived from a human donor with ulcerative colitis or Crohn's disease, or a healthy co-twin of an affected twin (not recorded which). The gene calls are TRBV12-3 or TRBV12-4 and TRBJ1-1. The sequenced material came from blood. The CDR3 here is CASSFSTSDGEAFF.